This TCR beta chain appears in the sequencing data of a study of blood T cell repertoires in COVID-19. Study as a whole: Acute and convalescent COVID-19 specimens originated in the United States, Italy and Spain. Sources were T cells, B-cell-depleted T cells, or PBMCs; the material itself was cDNA or gDNA.

Generated by immunoSEQ multiplex PCR, the TCRdb table keeps only in-frame clones and is missing some. The sample has 70,000 to 90,000 clones; around nine tenths are singletons. This CDR3 contains 17 residues. Trimming took 2 bases from V and 0 from J; bases not matched to a gene: 10. Germline assignment: CDR1 MNHNS and CDR2 SASEGT. This receptor was taken from a man at least 80 years old with COVID-19, enrolled during active disease. This chain joins TRBV6-1 and TRBJ2-7, with 7 nucleotides matching TRBD2. Sequencing was done on a sample of peripheral blood. CDR3 sequence: CASSERTLGGSSYEQYF. DNA for the CDR3: TGTGCCAGCAGTGAACGAACTTTGGGGGGGAGCTCCTACGAGCAGTACTTC.